The 9 T cell receptor beta chains below all came from one sample that was sequenced in a study of T cells in localized non-small cell lung cancer. The assay was immunoSEQ multiplex PCR, and TCRdb's table has in-frame clones only and misses some. The sample consists of roughly 40,000 clones, 81% of them appearing once. The starting material was peripheral blood mononuclear cells, obtained before any cancer treatment. These receptors were taken from a male donor aged 60 or over with stage II lung adenocarcinoma.

V usage is TRBV11-2 and J usage is TRBJ2-1, with 9 bases fitting TRBD2. Germline loops: CDR1 SGHAT, CDR2 FQNNGV. There are 17 residues in the CDR3. V gave up 1 base and J gave up 7 bases; unmatched junction bases: 11. CDR3 residues: CASSLGHGAGGGNEQFF. DNA for the CDR3: TGTGCCAGCAGCTTAGGGCATGGAGCGGGAGGTGGGAATGAGCAGTTCTTC. Supplemented by reference TRBV11-2 and TRBJ2-1, the full variable domain reads EAGVAQSPRYKIIEKRQSVAFWCNPISGHATLYWYQQILGQGPKLLIQFQNNGVVDDSQLPKDRFSAERLKGVDSTLKIQPAKLEDSAVYLCASSLGHGAGGGNEQFFGPGTRLTVL.

V and J are TRBV5-1 and TRBJ2-3; D may correspond to TRBD1 or TRBD2 (5 bases each). In germline, CDR1 is SGHRS, CDR2 YFSETQ. Trimming removed 3 bases at V and 6 bases at J, with 14 bases between. CDR3 length: 14 residues. CDR3: CASSWGWGEDTQYF. The CDR3 DNA reads TGCGCCAGCAGCTGGGGCTGGGGAGAGGATACGCAGTATTTT.

The rearrangement joins TRBV5-3 to TRBJ1-5; TRBD1 aligns across 7 bases. TRBV5-3 is recorded as an ORF, its role being uncertain. V dropped 4 bases and J dropped 1; count of bases not matched to a gene: 8. The CDR3 covers 16 residues. CDR3 sequence (DNA): TGTGCCAGAAGCCCAGACAGGGACCTAAGCAATCAGCCCCAGCATTTT. Protein product: CARSPDRDLSNQPQHF.

There are a few counts of this clone. The gene calls are TRBV18 and TRBJ2-7; 13 nucleotides line up with TRBD2. The CDR3 spans 17 residues. Germline lookup yields CDR1 KGHSH and CDR2 LQKENI. V shed 3 bases, J shed 5 bases, and the junction held 10 bases outside the gene matches. The CDR3 DNA sequence: TGTGCCAGCTCACCGCCCGGGACTAGCGGGACGCGCGACGAGCAGTACTTC. Translation gives CASSPPGTSGTRDEQYF.

The chain combines TRBV6-6 with TRBJ1-1; D might be TRBD1 (5 bases). CDR3 length equals 15 residues. V dropped 5 bases and J dropped 5 bases, with 18 bases sitting between them. CDR1 MNHNY and CDR2 SVGAGI come from the germline V gene (reference sequence). Written as DNA, the CDR3 is TGTGCCAGCAGTCCCCGGAGGGGACCAGAAACTGAAGCTTTCTTT. Translated: CASSPRRGPETEAFF.

This clone was found once. V gene TRBV6-6 combines with J gene TRBJ2-2; 9 bases are shared with TRBD1. The CDR3 consists of 16 residues. J gave up 5 bases and V 2 bases, and 6 bases lay outside the gene matches. Germline CDR1 reads MNHNY; CDR2 reads SVGAGI (reference sequence). CDR3 DNA: TGTGCCAGCAGTTACCCAGAGACAGGGGGTACCGGGGAGCTGTTTTTT. Amino acid sequence: CASSYPETGGTGELFF.

The rearrangement links TRBV10-3 to TRBJ2-1; 14 positions agree with TRBD2. The CDR3 consists of 16 residues. The germline V gene encodes CDR1 ENHRY and CDR2 SYGVKD. J lost 5 bases, V lost 6 bases, and 6 bases had no gene match. The CDR3 sequence is CAIRVSTSGRDNEQFF. In nucleotides, the CDR3 is TGTGCCATCAGGGTGTCGACTAGCGGGAGGGACAATGAGCAGTTCTTC.

This chain connects TRBV7-9 to TRBJ1-1, with D perhaps TRBD1 (6 bases). V lost 3 bases to trimming and J lost 5 bases, with 10 bases between them. The CDR3 length is 13 residues. CDR1 and CDR2 from the germline V gene are SEHNR and FQNEAQ (reference sequence). CDR3 region: CASSFTGMTEAFF. The CDR3 bases are TGTGCCAGCAGCTTTACAGGGATGACTGAAGCTTTCTTT.

This chain uses TRBV18 with TRBJ2-7; the D is unclear. The CDR3 extends over 13 amino acids. The germline V gene encodes CDR1 KGHSH and CDR2 LQKENI. Trimming removed 3 bases from V and 2 bases from J, with 8 bases in between. CDR3 in amino acids: CASSPQRTYEQYF. The CDR3 coding sequence is TGTGCCAGCTCACCCCAGCGCACCTACGAGCAGTACTTC.